Below are 9 T cell receptor beta chains sequenced from a single sample in a study of shared clonotypes between healthy human individuals. Here immunoSEQ multiplex PCR was the method, and the copy in TCRdb shows in-frame clones only, minus some. The table records 550,000 to 700,000 clones, around 73% of them present only once. Sequenced: memory CD4+ T cells sorted from blood. Described subset: CD45RA-negative fraction. The receptors were sampled from a woman younger than 45 in good health.

This clone was counted at least ten times. The chain is built from TRBV6-1 and TRBJ1-2, with D unclear. CDR1 and CDR2 (germline): MNHNS, SASEGT. The CDR3 contains 12 residues. Trimming took off 10 bases at V and 3 bases at J, with 12 bases between the two ends. This CDR3 reads CATEGKYYGYTF. Here the CDR3 DNA reads TGTGCCACCGAAGGCAAGTACTATGGCTACACCTTC.

Points on this clone: Germline is not matched at one junction end, which may reflect a read error. This sample also contains other DNA sequences that code for the same CDR3. The V and J genes are TRBV20-1 and TRBJ2-5; tentative D call: TRBD2 (5 bases). Germline CDR1 is DFQATT and CDR2 is SNEGSKA (reference sequence). The CDR3 has 10 amino acids. The CDR3 nucleotides are TGCAGTGCTGTAAGGGAGACTCAGTACTTC. It codes for CSAVRETQYF.

As for this clone: A read error may produce the germline difference seen at one junction end. The rearrangement uses TRBV5-1 and TRBJ2-7; perhaps TRBD2 as D (6 bases). The CDR3 has 15 residues. The germline gives CDR1 SGHRS, CDR2 YFSETQ. Here the CDR3 DNA reads TGCGCCAGCGGCTTAGATCGAGGCGGGACGAGCGAGCAGTACTTC. Translating gives CASGLDRGGTSEQYF.

Remarks on this clone: A read error may explain this, as a much larger clone is one base away. The sample has other DNA sequences that encode this CDR3 too. The rearrangement links TRBV5-6 to TRBJ2-5, with D unresolved. Germline V gene lookup returns CDR1 SGHDT and CDR2 YYEEEE. The CDR3 is 11 residues long. V was pared by 1 base and J by 5 bases, with 3 bases between. The CDR3 sequence is CASSLRETQYF. In nucleotides, the CDR3 is TGTGCCAGCAGCTTGAGGGAGACCCAGTACTTC.

In this sample, this clone turned up a few times. Other DNA sequences from this sample encode an identical CDR3 as well. V is TRBV2 and J is TRBJ1-2; 11 bases fit TRBD1. The germline CDR1 and CDR2 sequences are SNHLY and FYNNEI. The CDR3 extends over 14 amino acids. The J segment lost 4 bases and the V segment lost 4 bases, leaving 2 bases of the junction unmatched. As DNA, the CDR3 is TGTGCCAGCAGTGGGACAGGGGGCATCTATGGCTACACCTTC. Translated: CASSGTGGIYGYTF. Filled out from reference TRBV2 and TRBJ1-2, the complete variable domain reads EPEVTQTPSHQVTQMGQEVILRCVPISNHLYFYWYRQILGQKVEFLVSFYNNEISEKSEIFDDQFSVERPDGSNFTLKIRSTKLEDSAMYFCASSGTGGIYGYTFGSGTRLTVV.

This chain joins TRBV9 and TRBJ2-1; D unresolved. CDR1 SGDLS and CDR2 YYNGEE come from the germline V gene. Trimming left V 3 bases short and J 11 bases short, with 15 bases between. CDR3 length: 13 amino acids. The DNA of the CDR3 is TGTGCCAGCAGCGCTGCCGTCGACCACCAGCAGTTCTTC. This sequence encodes CASSAAVDHQQFF.

This chain uses TRBV11-2 with TRBJ2-3; 15 positions match TRBD2. Germline V gives CDR1 SGHAT, CDR2 FQNNGV. This CDR3 has 19 residues. V was clipped by 5 bases and J by 5 bases; unmatched bases: 14. CDR3 bases: TGTGCCAGCAGCAAACACCGTGGACTAGCGGGAGGGGGGAGAGATACGCAGTATTTT. Translation gives CASSKHRGLAGGGRDTQYF.

This clone is deemed medium-sized (0.01 to 0.1%). The genes are TRBV15 and TRBJ1-4; 8 nucleotides align to TRBD1. CDR3 length equals 15 residues. CDR1 is LNHNV and CDR2 is YYDKDF in the germline V gene (reference sequence). J lost 8 bases, V lost 3 bases, and 8 bases had no gene match. CDR3 in amino acids: CATSRGGQGREKLFF. Here the CDR3 DNA reads TGTGCCACCAGCAGGGGAGGACAGGGAAGGGAAAAACTGTTTTTT.

This chain uses TRBV30 with TRBJ2-2, with D tentatively TRBD2 (6 bases). V dropped 1 base and J dropped 4 bases, with 7 bases sitting between them. Germline-derived CDR1 and CDR2 are GTSNPN and SVGIG (reference sequence). CDR3 length: 13 residues. The CDR3 nucleotides are TGTGCCTGGAGTGAAGCGGGCACCGGGGAGCTGTTTTTT. This gives the protein CAWSEAGTGELFF.